A selection of T cell receptor beta chains follows, all from one sample in a study of radiation and T cells in renal cell carcinoma. The table came from immunoSEQ multiplex PCR; TCRdb's copy has only in-frame clones and leaves some out. The table records 150,000 to 190,000 clones, roughly 90% of them present only once. This material consisted of blood, taken from a patient whose treatment included radiotherapy and nephrectomy. The receptors originated from a woman in her 50s with renal cell carcinoma. The CDR3 runs from the conserved cysteine through the conserved F or W. A D gene is named only where the DNA matches it firmly. The size field is filled for only some rows; it gives once, few, many or a size class.

cdr3_aa cdr3_nt d_call clone_size j_call v_call cdr3_length
CASSFDGITEAFF TGCGCCAGCAGCTTCGACGGGATCACTGAAGCTTTCTTT . once TRBJ1-1 TRBV5-1 13
CASSPRSRARSYNEQFF TGTGCCAGCTCACCGCGGTCGAGGGCAAGGTCCTACAATGAGCAGTTCTTC . . TRBJ2-1 TRBV18 17
CASSSIGDRGTEAFF TGTGCCAGCAGCTCCATAGGGGACAGGGGCACTGAAGCTTTCTTT TRBD1 . TRBJ1-1 TRBV7-8 15
CASSPSGLTSGANVLTF TGTGCCAGCAGCCCCTCGGGGTTAACCTCTGGGGCCAACGTCCTGACTTTC . . TRBJ2-6 TRBV7-9 17
CASSQAARTGELFF TGCGCCAGCAGCCAGGCGGCCCGGACCGGGGAGCTGTTTTTT . . TRBJ2-2 TRBV4-1 14
CASSFPASGKGTEAFF TGTGCCAGCAGCTTCCCGGCAAGTGGTAAGGGCACTGAAGCTTTCTTT . . TRBJ1-1 TRBV7-9 16
CASSFRVNRDNTNEKLFF TGTGCCAGCAGCTTCAGAGTTAACCGGGACAATACTAATGAAAAACTGTTTTTT . . TRBJ1-4 TRBV7-9 18
CASSADRGSGRAFF TGTGCCAGCAGTGCGGACAGGGGCTCGGGGCGCGCTTTCTTT TRBD1 . TRBJ1-1 TRBV6-1 14
CASSREDRALGTEAFF TGTGCCAGCAGCAGAGAGGACAGGGCCCTGGGCACTGAAGCTTTCTTT TRBD1 . TRBJ1-1 TRBV11-2 16
CASKQVSSYNEQFF TGTGCCAGTAAACAAGTGAGCTCCTACAATGAGCAGTTCTTC . . TRBJ2-1 TRBV19 14
CASSPNPNTGELFF TGTGCCAGCTCACCTAACCCGAACACCGGGGAGCTGTTTTTT . . TRBJ2-2 TRBV18 14
CASSLSVSSYNSPLHF TGTGCCAGCAGCTTGTCGGTTAGCTCCTATAATTCACCCCTCCACTTT . . TRBJ1-6 TRBV5-5 16
CSAGRGHEQYF TGCAGTGCGGGCAGGGGGCACGAGCAGTACTTC TRBD1 . TRBJ2-7 TRBV20-1 11
CASSQDRARSQGEGNTIYF TGCGCCAGCAGCCAAGATCGGGCCCGCAGTCAGGGGGAAGGAAACACCATATATTTT TRBD1 . TRBJ1-3 TRBV4-1 19
CASSIGGGLAEAFF TGTGCCAGTAGTATCGGAGGGGGTCTGGCTGAAGCTTTCTTT . . TRBJ1-1 TRBV19 14
CASSYDSSGANVLTF TGTGCCAGCAGCTATGACAGCTCTGGGGCCAACGTCCTGACTTTC . . TRBJ2-6 TRBV6-5 15
CASSVVEAFF TGTGCCAGCAGTGTTGTTGAAGCTTTCTTT . . TRBJ1-1 TRBV2 10
CASSALNRGRRTEAFF TGTGCCAGCAGCGCGCTAAACAGGGGGCGCCGGACTGAAGCTTTCTTT TRBD1 . TRBJ1-1 TRBV13 16